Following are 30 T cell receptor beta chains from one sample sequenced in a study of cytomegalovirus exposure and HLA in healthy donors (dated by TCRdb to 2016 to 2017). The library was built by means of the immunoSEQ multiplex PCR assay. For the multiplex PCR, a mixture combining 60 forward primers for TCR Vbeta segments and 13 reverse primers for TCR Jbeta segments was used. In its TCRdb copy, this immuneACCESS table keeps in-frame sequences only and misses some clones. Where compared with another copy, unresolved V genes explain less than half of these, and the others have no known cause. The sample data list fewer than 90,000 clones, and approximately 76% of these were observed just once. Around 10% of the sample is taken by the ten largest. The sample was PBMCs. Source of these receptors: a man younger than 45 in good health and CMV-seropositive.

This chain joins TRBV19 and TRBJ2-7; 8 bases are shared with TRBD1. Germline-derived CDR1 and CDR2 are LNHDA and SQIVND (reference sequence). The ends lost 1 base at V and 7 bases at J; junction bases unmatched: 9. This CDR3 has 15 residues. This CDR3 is CASSIVETGVREQYF. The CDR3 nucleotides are TGTGCCAGTAGTATAGTCGAGACAGGGGTGAGGGAGCAGTACTTC.

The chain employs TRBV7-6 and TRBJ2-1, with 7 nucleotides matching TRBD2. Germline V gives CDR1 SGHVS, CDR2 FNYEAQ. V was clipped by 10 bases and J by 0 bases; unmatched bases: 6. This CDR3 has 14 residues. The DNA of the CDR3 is TGTGCCACCAGGACGGGGGGCTCCTACAATGAGCAGTTCTTC. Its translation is CATRTGGSYNEQFF. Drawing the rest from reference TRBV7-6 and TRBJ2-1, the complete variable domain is GAGVSQSPRYKVTKRGQDVALRCDPISGHVSLYWYRQALGQGPEFLTYFNYEAQQDKSGLPNDRFSAERPEGSISTLTIQRTEQRDSAMYRCATRTGGSYNEQFFGPGTRLTVL.

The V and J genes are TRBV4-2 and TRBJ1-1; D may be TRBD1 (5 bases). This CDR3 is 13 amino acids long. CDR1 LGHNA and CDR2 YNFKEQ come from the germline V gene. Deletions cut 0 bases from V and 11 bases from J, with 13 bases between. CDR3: CASSQDLGRVAFF. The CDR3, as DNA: TGTGCCAGCAGCCAAGATTTGGGCAGGGTGGCTTTCTTT.

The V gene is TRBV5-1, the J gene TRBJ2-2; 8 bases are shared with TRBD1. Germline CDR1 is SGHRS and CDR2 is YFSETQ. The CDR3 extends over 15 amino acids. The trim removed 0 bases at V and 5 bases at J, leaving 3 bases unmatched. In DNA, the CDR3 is TGCGCCAGCAGCTTGGGAGGACAGGGAACCGGGGAGCTGTTTTTT. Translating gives CASSLGGQGTGELFF.

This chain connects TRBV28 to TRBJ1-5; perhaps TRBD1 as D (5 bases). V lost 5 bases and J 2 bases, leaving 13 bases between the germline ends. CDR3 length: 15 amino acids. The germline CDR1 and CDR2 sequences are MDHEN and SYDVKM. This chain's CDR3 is CASSPVGGGNQPQHF. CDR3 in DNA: TGTGCCAGCAGTCCAGTGGGGGGAGGCAATCAGCCCCAGCATTTT.

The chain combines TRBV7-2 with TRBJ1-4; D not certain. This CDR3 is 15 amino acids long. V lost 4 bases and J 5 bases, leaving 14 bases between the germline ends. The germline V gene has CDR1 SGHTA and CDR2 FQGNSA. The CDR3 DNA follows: TGTGCCAGCAGCTCCCCAGCGAGCAAGAATGAAAAACTGTTTTTT. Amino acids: CASSSPASKNEKLFF.

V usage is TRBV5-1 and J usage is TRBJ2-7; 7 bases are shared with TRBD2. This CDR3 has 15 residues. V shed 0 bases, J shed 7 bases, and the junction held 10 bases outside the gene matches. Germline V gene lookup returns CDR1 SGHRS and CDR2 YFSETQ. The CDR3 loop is CASSLGLRGNLEQYF. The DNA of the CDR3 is TGCGCCAGCAGCTTGGGTTTGCGGGGGAACCTAGAGCAGTACTTC.

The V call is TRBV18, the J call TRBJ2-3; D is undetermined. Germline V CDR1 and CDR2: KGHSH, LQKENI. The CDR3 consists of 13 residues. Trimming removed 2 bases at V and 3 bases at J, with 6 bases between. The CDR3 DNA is TGTGCCAGCTCACCAGGGCGAACAGATACGCAGTATTTT. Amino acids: CASSPGRTDTQYF.

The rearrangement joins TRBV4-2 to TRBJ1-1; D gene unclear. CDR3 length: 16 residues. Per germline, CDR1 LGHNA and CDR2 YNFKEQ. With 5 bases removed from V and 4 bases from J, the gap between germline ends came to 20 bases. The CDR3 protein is CASSFHLGEGFTEAFF. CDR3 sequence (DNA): TGTGCCAGCAGCTTTCACCTCGGCGAGGGTTTCACTGAAGCTTTCTTT.

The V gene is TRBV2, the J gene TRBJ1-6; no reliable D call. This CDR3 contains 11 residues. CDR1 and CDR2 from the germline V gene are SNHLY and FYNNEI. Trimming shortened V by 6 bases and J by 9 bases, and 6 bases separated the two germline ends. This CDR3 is CASSQASPLHF. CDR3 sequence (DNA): TGTGCCAGCAGCCAGGCTTCACCCCTCCACTTT.

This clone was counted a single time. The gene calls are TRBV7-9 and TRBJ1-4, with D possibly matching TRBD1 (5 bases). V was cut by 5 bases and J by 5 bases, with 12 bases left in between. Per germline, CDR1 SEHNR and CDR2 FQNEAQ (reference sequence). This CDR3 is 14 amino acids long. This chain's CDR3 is CASSAWGLNEKLFF. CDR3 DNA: TGTGCCAGCAGCGCATGGGGCCTGAATGAAAAACTGTTTTTT.

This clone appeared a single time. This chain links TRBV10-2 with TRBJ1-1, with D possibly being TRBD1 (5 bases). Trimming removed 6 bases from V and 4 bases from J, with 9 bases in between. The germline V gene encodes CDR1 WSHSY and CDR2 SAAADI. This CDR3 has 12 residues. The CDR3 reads CASRGPLTEAFF. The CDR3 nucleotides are TGCGCCAGCAGGGGGCCTCTCACTGAAGCTTTCTTT.

The CDR3 coding sequence is TGCGCCAGCATGCCAATTGGGCAGGGTTTCTACAATGAGCAGTTCTTC. Translation gives CASMPIGQGFYNEQFF. J is TRBJ2-1 and V is TRBV5-1; D is possibly TRBD1 (5 bases). This CDR3 has 16 amino acids. CDR1 and CDR2 (germline): SGHRS, YFSETQ. V shed 6 bases and J shed 3 bases, with 19 bases lying between them.

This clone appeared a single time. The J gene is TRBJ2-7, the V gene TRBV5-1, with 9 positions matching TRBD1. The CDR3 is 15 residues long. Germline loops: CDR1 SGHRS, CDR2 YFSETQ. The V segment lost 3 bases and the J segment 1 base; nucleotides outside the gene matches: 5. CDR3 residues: CASSSRQGGSYEQYF. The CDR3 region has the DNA TGCGCCAGCAGCTCCCGACAGGGGGGATCCTACGAGCAGTACTTC.

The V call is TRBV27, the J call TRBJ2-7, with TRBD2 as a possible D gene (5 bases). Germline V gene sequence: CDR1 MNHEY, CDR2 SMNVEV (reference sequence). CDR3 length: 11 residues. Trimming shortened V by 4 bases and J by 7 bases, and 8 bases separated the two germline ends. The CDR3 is CASSSSGEQYF. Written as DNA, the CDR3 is TGTGCCAGCAGTTCCTCGGGGGAGCAGTACTTC.

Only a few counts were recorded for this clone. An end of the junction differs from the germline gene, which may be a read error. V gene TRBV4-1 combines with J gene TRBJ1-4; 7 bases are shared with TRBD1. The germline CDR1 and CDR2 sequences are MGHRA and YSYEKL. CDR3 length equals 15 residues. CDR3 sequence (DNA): TGTGCCAGCAGCCCCCGACAGGGTGGGCCTGAAAAACTGTTTTTT. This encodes CASSPRQGGPEKLFF.

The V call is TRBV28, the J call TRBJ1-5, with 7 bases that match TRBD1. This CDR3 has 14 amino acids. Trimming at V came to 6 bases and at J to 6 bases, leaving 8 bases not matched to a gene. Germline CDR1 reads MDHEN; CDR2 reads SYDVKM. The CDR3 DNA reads TGTGCCAGCAGCCTCCGACAGGGTACTCAGCCCCAGCATTTT. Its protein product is CASSLRQGTQPQHF.

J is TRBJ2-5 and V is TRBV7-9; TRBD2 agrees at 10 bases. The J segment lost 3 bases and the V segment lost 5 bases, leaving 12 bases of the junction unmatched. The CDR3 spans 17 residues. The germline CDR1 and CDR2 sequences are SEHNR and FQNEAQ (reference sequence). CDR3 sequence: CASSPRIRLAGKETQYF. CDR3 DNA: TGTGCCAGCAGCCCTCGCATAAGACTAGCGGGTAAAGAGACCCAGTACTTC. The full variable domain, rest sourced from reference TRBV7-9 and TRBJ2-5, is DTGVSQNPRHKITKRGQNVTFRCDPISEHNRLYWYRQTLGQGPEFLTYFQNEAQLEKSRLLSDRFSAERPKGSFSTLEIQRTEQGDSAMYLCASSPRIRLAGKETQYFGPGTRLLVL.

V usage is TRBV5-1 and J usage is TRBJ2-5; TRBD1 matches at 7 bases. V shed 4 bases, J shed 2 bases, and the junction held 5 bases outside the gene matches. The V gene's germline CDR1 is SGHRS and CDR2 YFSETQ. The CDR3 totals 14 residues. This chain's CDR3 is CASSLGTEQETQYF. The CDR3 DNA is TGCGCCAGCAGCCTCGGGACAGAGCAAGAGACCCAGTACTTC.

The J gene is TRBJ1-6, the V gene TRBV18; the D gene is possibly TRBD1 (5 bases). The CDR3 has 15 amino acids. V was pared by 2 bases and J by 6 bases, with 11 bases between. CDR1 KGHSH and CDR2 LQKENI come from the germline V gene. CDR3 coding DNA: TGTGCCAGCTCACCATCAGGGCAGCGTAATTCACCCCTCCACTTT. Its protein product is CASSPSGQRNSPLHF. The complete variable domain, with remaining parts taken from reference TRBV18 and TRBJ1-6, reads NAGVMQNPRHLVRRRGQEARLRCSPMKGHSHVYWYRQLPEEGLKFMVYLQKENIIDESGMPKERFSAEFPKEGPSILRIQQVVRGDSAAYFCASSPSGQRNSPLHFGNGTRLTVT.

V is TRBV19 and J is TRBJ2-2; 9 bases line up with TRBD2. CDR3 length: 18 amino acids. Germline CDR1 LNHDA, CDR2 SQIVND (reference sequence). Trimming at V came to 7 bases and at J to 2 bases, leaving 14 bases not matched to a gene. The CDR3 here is CASTLWGSGGSNTGELFF. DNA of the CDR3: TGTGCCAGTACCCTCTGGGGTAGCGGGGGCTCAAACACCGGGGAGCTGTTTTTT.

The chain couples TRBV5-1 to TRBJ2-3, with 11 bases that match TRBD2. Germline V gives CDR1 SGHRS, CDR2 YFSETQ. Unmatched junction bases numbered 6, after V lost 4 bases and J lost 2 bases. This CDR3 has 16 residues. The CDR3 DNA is TGCGCCAGCAGCGGCGGGACTAGCGGAATCACAGATACGCAGTATTTT. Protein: CASSGGTSGITDTQYF.

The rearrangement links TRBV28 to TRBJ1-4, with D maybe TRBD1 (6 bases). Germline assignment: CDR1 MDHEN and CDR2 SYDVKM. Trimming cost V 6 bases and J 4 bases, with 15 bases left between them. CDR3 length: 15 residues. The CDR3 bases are TGTGCCAGCAGCCAAGCGGGACACCTTAATGAAAAACTGTTTTTT. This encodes CASSQAGHLNEKLFF.

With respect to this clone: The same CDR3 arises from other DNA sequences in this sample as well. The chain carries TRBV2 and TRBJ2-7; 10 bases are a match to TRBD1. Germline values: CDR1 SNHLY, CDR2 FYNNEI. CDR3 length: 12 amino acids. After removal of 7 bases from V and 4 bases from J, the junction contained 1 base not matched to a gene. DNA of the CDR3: TGTGCCAGCATGGGACAGGGGTACGAGCAGTACTTC. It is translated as CASMGQGYEQYF.

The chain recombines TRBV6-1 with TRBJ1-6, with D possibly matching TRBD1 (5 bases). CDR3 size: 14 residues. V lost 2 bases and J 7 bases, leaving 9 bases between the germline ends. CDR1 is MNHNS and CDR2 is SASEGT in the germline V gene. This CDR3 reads CASSEQGRNSPLHF. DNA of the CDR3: TGTGCCAGCAGTGAACAGGGTCGGAATTCACCCCTCCACTTT.

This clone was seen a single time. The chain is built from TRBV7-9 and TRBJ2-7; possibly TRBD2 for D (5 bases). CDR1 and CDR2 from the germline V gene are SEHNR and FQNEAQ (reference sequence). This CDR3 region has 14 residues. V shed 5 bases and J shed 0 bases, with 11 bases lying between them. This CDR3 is CASSPRVSSYEQYF. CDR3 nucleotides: TGTGCCAGCAGCCCGCGGGTCAGCTCCTACGAGCAGTACTTC.

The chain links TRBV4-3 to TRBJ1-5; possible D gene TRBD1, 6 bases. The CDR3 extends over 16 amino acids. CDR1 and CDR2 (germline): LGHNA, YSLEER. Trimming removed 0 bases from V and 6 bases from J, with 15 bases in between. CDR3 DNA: TGCGCCAGCAGCCAAGACCTCGGGCAGGGGCGTCAGCCCCAGCATTTT. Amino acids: CASSQDLGQGRQPQHF.

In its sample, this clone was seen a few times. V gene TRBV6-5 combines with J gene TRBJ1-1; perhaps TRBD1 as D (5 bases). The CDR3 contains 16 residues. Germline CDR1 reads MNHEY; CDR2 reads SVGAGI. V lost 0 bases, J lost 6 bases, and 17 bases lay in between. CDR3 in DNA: TGTGCCAGCAGTTACTCACCACAGACTGGGGCGGCTGAAGCTTTCTTT. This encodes CASSYSPQTGAAEAFF.

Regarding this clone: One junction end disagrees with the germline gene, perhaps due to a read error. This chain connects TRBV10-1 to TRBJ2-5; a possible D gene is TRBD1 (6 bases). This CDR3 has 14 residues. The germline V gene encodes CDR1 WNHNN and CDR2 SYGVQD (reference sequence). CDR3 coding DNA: TGCGCCGGCAGTGAGCAGGGGACCTCAGAGACCCAGTACTTC. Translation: CAGSEQGTSETQYF.

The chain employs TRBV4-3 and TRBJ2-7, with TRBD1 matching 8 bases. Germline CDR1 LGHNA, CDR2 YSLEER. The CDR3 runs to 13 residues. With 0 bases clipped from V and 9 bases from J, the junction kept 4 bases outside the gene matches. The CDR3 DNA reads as TGCGCCAGCAGCCAAGAACAGGGGGGCTTGCAGTACTTC. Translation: CASSQEQGGLQYF.